This T cell receptor beta chain was sequenced for a study of blood T cell repertoires in COVID-19. In the original workflow: Reference gene primer amplification gave estimated nucleated cell counts. Assay used: immunoSEQ multiplex PCR; TCRdb lists only in-frame clones, some missing. That table is the source of V, J and clone size, and D and trimming were worked out from the DNA. The sample shows hundreds of thousands of clones, approximately 88% of them seen only once. The CDR3 extends over 14 amino acids. The V and J ends lost 2 bases and 3 bases respectively, with 10 bases between them. Germline assignment: CDR1 LGHDT and CDR2 YNNKEL (reference sequence).

Sequencing was done on a sample of peripheral blood. The sequence derives from a man between 35 and 55 years old with acute or convalescent COVID-19. The chain uses TRBV3-1 (or the pseudogene TRBV3-2) and TRBJ1-1; D gene uncertain. This CDR3 is CASSQRYRDTEAFF. CDR3 bases: TGTGCCAGCAGCCAACGATACCGGGACACTGAAGCTTTCTTT.